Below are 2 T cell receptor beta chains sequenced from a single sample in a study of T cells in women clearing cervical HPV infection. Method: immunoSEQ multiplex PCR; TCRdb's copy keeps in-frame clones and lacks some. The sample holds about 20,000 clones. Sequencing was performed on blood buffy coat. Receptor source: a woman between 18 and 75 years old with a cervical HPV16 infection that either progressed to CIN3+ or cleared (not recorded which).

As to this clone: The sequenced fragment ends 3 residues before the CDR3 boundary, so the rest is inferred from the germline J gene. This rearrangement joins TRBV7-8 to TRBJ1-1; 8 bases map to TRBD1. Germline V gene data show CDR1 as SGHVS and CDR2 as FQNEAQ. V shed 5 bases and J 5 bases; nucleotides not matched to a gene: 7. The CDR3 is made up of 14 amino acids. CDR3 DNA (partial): TGTGCCAGCAGCCCCGGGACAGGTTGGACTGAA. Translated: CASSPGTGWTE. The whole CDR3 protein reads CASSPGTGWTEAFF.

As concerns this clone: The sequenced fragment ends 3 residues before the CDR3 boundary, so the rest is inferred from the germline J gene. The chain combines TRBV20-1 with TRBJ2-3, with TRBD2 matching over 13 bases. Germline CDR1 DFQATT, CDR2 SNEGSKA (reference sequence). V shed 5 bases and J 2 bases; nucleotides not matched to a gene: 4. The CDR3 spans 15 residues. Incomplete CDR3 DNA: TGCAGTGCTGGACTAGCGGGGGCCTACACAGATACG. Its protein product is CSAGLAGAYTDT. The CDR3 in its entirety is CSAGLAGAYTDTQYF.